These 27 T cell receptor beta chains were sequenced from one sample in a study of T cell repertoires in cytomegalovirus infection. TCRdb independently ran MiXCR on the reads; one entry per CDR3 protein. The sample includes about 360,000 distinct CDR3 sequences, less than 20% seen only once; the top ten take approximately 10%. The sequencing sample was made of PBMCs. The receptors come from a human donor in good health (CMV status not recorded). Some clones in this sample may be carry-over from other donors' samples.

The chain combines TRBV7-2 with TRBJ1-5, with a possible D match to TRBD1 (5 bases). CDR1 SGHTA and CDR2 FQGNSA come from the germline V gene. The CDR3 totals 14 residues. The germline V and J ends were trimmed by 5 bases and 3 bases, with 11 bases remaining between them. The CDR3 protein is CASSLGTNNQPQHF. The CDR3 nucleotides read TGTGCCAGCAGCCTCGGGACTAACAATCAGCCCCAGCATTTT.

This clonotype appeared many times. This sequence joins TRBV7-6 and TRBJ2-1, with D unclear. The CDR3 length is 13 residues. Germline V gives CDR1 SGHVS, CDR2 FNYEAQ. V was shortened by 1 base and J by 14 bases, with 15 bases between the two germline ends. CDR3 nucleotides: TGTGCCAGCAGCTTAGAATTACGCGCGGAGAAGTTCTTC. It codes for CASSLELRAEKFF.

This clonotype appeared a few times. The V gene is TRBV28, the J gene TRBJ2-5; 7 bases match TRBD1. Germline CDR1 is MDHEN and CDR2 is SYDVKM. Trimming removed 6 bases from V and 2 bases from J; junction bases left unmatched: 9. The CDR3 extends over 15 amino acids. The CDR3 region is CASSGSGTAQETQYF. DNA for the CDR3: TGTGCCAGCAGCGGGTCGGGGACAGCTCAAGAGACCCAGTACTTC.

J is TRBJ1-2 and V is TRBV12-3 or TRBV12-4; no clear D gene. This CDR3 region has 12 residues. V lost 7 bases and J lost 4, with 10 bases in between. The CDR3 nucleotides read TGTGCCAGCACGCCCGGGGTCTATGGCTACACCTTC. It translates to CASTPGVYGYTF.

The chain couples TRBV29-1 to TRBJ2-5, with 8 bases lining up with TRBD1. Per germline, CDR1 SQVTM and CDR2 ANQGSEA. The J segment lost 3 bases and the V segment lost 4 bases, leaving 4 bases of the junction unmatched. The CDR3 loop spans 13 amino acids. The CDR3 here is CSVAAGGEETQYF. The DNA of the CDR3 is TGCAGCGTTGCAGCAGGGGGCGAAGAGACCCAGTACTTC.

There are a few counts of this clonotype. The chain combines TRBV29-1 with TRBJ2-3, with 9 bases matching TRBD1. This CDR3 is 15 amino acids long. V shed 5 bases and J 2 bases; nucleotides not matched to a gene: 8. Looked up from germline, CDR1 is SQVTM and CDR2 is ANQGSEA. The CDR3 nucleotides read TGCAGCGTTTCGCCAGGACAGGGGTTCACAGATACGCAGTATTTT. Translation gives CSVSPGQGFTDTQYF.

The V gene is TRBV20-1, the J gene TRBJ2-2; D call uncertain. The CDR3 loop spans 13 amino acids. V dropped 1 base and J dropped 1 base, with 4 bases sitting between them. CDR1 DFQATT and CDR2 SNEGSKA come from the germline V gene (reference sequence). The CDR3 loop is CSARGRNTGELFF. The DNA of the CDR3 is TGCAGTGCTAGAGGGAGGAACACCGGGGAGCTGTTTTTT.

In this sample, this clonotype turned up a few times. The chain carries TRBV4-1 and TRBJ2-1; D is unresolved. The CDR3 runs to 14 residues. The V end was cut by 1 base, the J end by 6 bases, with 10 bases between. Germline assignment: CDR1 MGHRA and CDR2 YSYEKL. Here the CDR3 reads CASSQANTVNEQFF. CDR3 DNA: TGCGCCAGCAGCCAAGCTAACACAGTCAATGAGCAGTTCTTC.

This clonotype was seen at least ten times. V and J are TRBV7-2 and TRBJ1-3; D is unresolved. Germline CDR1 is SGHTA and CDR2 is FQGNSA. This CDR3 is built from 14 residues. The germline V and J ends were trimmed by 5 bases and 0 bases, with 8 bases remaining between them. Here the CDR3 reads CASSEQNSGNTIYF. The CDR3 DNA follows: TGTGCCAGCAGCGAACAGAACTCTGGAAACACCATATATTTT.

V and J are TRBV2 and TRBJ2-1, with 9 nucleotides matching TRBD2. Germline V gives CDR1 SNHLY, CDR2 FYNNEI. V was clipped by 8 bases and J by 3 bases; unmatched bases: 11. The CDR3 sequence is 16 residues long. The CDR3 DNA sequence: TGTGCCAGCGATTCCGACGGGACTAGCAACTACAATGAGCAGTTCTTC. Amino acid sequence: CASDSDGTSNYNEQFF.

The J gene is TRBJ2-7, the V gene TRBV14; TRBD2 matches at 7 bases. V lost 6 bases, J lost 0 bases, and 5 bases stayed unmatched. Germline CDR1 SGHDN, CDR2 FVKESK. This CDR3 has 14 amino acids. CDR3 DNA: TGTGCCAGCAGGGAGCGGGAAAGCTCCTACGAGCAGTACTTC. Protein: CASRERESSYEQYF. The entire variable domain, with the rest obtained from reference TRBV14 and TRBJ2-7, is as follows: EAGVTQFPSHSVIEKGQTVTLRCDPISGHDNLYWYRRVMGKEIKFLLHFVKESKQDESGMPNNRFLAERTGGTYSTLKVQPAELEDSGVYFCASRERESSYEQYFGPGTRLTVT.

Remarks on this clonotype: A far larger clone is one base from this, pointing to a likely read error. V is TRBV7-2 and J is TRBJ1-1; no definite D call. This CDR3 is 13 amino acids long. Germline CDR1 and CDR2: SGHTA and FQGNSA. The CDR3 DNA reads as TGTGCCAGCAGCAGAGACGGGAACACTGAAGCTCTCTTT. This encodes CASSRDGNTEALF.

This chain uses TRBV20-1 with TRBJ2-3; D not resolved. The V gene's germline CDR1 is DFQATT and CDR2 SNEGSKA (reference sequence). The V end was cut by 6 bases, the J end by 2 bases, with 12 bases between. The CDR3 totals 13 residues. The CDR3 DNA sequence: TGCAGTGCCCCCCGAGGAGCCACAGATACGCAGTATTTT. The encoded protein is CSAPRGATDTQYF.

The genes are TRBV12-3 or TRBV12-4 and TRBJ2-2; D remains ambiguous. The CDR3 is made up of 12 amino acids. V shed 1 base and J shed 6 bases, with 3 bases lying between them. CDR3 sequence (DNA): TGTGCCAGCAGTTTAGGATCCGGGGAGCTGTTTTTT. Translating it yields CASSLGSGELFF.

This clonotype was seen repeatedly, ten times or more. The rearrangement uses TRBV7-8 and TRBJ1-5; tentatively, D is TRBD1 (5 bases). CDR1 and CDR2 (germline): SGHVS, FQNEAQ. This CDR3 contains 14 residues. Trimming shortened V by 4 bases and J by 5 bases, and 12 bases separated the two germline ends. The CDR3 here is CASSSRTRDQPQHF. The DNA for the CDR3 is TGTGCCAGCAGCTCCCGGACACGGGATCAGCCCCAGCATTTT.

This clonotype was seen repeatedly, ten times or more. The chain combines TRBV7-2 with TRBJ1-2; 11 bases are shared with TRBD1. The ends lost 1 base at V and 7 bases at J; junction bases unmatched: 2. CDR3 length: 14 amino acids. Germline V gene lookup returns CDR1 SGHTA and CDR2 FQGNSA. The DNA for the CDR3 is TGTGCCAGCAGCTTAGGGACAGGGGGCGGTGGCTACACCTTC. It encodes CASSLGTGGGGYTF.

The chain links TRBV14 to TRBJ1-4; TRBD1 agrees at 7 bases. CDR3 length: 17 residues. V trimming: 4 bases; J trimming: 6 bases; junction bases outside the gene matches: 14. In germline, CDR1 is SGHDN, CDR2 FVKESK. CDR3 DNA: TGTGCCAGCAGCCCACGACAGGGAGGAGGGTTTGATGAAAAACTGTTTTTT. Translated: CASSPRQGGGFDEKLFF.

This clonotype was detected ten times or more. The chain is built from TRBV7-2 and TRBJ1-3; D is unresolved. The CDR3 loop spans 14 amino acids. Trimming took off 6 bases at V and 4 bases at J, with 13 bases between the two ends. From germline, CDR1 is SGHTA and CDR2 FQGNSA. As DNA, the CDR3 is TGTGCCAGCAGTCCCCGAGCCCGAGGAAACACCATATATTTT. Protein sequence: CASSPRARGNTIYF.

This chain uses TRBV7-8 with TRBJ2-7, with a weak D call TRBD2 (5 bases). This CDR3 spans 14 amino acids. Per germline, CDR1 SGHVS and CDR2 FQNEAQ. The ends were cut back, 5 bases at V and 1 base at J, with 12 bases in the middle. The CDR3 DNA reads TGTGCCAGCAGCGGACCGGGGTTTTCCTACGAGCAGTACTTC. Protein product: CASSGPGFSYEQYF.

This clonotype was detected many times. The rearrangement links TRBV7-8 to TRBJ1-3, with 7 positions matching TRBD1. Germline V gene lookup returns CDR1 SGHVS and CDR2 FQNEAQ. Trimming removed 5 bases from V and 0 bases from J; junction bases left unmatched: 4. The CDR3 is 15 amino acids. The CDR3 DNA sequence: TGTGCCAGCAGCAGAAGGGACAGCTCTGGAAACACCATATATTTT. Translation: CASSRRDSSGNTIYF.

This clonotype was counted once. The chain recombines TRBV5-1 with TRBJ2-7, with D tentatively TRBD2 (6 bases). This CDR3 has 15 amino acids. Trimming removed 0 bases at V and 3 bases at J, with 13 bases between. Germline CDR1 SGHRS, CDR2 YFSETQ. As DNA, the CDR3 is TGCGCCAGCAGCTTGGAGGTTGGGGGGATCTACGAGCAGTACTTC. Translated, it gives CASSLEVGGIYEQYF.

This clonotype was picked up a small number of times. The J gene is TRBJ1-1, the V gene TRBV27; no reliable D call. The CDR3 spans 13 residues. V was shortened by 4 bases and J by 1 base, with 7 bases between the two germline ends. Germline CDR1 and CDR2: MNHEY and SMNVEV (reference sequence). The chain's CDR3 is CASSYLQNTEAFF. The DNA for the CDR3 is TGTGCCAGCAGTTATTTGCAGAACACTGAAGCTTTCTTT.

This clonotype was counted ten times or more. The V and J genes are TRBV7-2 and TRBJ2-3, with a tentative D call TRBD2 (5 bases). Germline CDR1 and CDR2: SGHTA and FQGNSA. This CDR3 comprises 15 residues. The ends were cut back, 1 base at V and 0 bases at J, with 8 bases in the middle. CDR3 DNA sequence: TGTGCCAGCAGCTTAGAGCGGCTAAGCACAGATACGCAGTATTTT. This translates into CASSLERLSTDTQYF. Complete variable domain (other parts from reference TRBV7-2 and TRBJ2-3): GAGVSQSPSNKVTEKGKDVELRCDPISGHTALYWYRQSLGQGLEFLIYFQGNSAPDKSGLPSDRFSAERTGGSVSTLTIQRTQQEDSAVYLCASSLERLSTDTQYFGPGTRLTVL.

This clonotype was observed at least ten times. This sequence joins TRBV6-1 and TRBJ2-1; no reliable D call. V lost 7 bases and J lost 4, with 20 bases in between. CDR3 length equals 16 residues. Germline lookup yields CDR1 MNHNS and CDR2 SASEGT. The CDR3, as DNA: TGTGCCAGCACCGTCAGGCGTCCGTCTAGTTACAATGAGCAGTTCTTC. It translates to CASTVRRPSSYNEQFF.

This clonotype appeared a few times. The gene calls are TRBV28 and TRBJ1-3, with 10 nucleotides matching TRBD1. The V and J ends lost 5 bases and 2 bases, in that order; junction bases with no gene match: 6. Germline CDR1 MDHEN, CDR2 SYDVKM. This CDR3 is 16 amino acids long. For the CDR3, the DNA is TGTGCCAGCAGTAAATCCGGGACAGGGGCTGGAAACACCATATATTTT. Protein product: CASSKSGTGAGNTIYF.

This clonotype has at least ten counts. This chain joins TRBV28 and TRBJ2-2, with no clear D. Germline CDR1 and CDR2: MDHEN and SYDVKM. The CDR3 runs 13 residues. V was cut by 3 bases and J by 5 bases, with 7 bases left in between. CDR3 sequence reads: CASSFRRTGELFF. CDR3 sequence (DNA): TGTGCCAGCAGTTTCCGACGGACCGGGGAGCTGTTTTTT.

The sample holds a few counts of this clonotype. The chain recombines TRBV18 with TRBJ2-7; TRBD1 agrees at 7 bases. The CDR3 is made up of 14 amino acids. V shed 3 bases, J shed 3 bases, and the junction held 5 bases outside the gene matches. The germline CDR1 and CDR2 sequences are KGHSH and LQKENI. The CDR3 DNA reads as TGTGCCAGCTCACCTGGGACAGAGAACTACGAGCAGTACTTC. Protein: CASSPGTENYEQYF. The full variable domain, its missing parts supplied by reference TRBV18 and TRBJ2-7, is NAGVMQNPRHLVRRRGQEARLRCSPMKGHSHVYWYRQLPEEGLKFMVYLQKENIIDESGMPKERFSAEFPKEGPSILRIQQVVRGDSAAYFCASSPGTENYEQYFGPGTRLTVT.